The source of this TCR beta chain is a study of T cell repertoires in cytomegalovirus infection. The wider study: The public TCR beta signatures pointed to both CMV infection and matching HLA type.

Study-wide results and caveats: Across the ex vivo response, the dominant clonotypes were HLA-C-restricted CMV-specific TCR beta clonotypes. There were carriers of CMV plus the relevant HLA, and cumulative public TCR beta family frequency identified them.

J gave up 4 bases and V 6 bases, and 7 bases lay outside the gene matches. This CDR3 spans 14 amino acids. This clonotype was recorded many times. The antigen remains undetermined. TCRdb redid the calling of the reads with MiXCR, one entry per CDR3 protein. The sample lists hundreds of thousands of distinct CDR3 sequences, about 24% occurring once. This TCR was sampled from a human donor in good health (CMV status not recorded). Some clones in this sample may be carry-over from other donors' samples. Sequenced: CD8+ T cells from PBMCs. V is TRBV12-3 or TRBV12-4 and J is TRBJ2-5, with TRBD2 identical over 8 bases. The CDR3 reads CASSPGGAGETQYF. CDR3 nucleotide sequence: TGTGCCAGCAGCCCCGGGGGGGCCGGAGAGACCCAGTACTTC.